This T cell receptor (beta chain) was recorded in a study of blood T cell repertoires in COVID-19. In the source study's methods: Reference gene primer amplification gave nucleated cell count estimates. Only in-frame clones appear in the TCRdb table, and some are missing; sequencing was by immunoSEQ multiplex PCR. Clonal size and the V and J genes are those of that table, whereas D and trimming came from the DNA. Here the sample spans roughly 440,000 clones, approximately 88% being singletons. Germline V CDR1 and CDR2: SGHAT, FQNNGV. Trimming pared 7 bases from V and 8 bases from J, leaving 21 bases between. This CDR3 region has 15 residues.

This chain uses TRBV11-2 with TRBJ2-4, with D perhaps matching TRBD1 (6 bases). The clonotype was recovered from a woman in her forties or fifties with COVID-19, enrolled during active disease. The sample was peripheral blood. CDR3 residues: CASTLRGTAMDIQYF. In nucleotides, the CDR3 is TGTGCCAGCACCCTTAGGGGGACGGCTATGGACATTCAGTACTTC.